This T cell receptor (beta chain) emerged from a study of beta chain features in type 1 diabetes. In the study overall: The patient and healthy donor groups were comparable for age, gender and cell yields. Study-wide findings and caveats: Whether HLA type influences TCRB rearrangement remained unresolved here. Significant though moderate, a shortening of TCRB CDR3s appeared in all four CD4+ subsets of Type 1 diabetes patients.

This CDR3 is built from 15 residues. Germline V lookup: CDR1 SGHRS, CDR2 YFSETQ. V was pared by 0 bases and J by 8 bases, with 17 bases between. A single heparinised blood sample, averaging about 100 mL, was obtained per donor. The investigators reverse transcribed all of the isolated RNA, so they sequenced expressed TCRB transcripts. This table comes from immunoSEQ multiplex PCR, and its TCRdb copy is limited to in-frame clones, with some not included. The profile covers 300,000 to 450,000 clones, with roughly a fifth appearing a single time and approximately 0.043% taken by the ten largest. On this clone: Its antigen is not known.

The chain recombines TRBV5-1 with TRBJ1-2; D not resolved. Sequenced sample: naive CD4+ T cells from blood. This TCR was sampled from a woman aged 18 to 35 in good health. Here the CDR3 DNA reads TGCGCCAGCAGCTTGGCCATGACCCCGGGATCCGGCTACACCTTC. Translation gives CASSLAMTPGSGYTF.